This T cell receptor beta chain stems from a study of blood T cell repertoires in COVID-19. This clone appeared a few times. Per the germline V gene, CDR1 is MNHEY and CDR2 is SMNVEV (reference sequence). V shed 6 bases and J shed 8 bases, with 16 bases lying between them. The CDR3 runs 14 residues. Data came from immunoSEQ multiplex PCR; TCRdb stores just in-frame clones and leaves some out. The data show fewer than 700,000 clones, approximately 91% seen once. The TCR was taken from a woman between 45 and 60 years old with COVID-19, enrolled during active disease. The sequenced sample was peripheral blood. The chain is built from TRBV27 and TRBJ1-4, with D perhaps matching TRBD1 (6 bases). CDR3 bases: TGTGCCAGCAGCCCCGGGACATTCAGGGAAAAACTGTTTTTT. It encodes CASSPGTFREKLFF. The whole variable domain, filled in from reference TRBV27 and TRBJ1-4, reads EAQVTQNPRYLITVTGKKLTVTCSQNMNHEYMSWYRQDPGLGLRQIYYSMNVEVTDKGDVPEGYKVSRKEKRNFPLILESPSPNQTSLYFCASSPGTFREKLFFGSGTQLSVL.